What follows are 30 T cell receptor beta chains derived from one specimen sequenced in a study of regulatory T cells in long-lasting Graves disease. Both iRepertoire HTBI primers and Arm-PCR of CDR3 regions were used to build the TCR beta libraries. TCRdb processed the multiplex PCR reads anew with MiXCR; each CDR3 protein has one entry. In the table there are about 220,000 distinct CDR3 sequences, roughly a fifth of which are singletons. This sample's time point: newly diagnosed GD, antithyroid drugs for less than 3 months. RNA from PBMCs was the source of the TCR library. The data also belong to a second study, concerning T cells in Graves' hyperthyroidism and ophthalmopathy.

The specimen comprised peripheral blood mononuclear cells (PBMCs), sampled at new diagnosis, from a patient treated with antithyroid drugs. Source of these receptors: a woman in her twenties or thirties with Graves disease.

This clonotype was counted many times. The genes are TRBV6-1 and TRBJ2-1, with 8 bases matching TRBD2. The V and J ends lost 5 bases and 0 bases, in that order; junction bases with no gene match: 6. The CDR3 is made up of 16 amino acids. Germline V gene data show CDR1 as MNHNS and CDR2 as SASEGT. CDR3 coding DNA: TGTGCCAGCAGTCGGGCAAGCGGGAGCTCCTACAATGAGCAGTTCTTC. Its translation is CASSRASGSSYNEQFF.

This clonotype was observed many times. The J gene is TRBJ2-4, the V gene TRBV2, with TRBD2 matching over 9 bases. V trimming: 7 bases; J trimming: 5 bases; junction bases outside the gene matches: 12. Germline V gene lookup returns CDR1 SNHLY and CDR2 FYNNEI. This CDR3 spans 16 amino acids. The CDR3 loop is CASTAVGGGGENIQYF. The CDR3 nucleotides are TGTGCCAGCACGGCGGTCGGCGGGGGGGGAGAAAACATTCAGTACTTC.

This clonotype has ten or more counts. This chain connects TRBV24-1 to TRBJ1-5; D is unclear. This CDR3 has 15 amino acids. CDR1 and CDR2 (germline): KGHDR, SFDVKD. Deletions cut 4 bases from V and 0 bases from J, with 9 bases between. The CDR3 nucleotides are TGTGCCACCAGTGAAACGGATGATAGCAATCAGCCCCAGCATTTT. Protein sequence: CATSETDDSNQPQHF.

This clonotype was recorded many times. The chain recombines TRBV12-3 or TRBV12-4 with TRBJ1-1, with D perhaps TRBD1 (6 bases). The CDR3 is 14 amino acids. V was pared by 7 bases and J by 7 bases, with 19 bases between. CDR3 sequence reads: CASKPDRLLNEAFF. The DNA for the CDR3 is TGTGCCAGCAAGCCAGACAGGCTCCTCAATGAAGCTTTCTTT.

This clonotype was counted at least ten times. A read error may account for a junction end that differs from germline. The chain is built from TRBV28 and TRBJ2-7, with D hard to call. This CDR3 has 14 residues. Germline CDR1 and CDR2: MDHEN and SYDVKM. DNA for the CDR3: TGCGCCAGCAGCTTGGGCAAAGGATTGGACGAGCAGTACTTC. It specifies CASSLGKGLDEQYF.

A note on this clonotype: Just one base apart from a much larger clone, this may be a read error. CDR3 bases: TGTGCCAGCAGACCCACAGGGACCGGGGAGCTGTTTTTT. It specifies CASRPTGTGELFF. The chain has TRBV28 and TRBJ2-2, with TRBD1 as a possible D gene (6 bases). Germline V gene sequence: CDR1 MDHEN, CDR2 SYDVKM. CDR3 length equals 13 residues. V was cut by 6 bases and J by 5 bases, with 10 bases left in between.

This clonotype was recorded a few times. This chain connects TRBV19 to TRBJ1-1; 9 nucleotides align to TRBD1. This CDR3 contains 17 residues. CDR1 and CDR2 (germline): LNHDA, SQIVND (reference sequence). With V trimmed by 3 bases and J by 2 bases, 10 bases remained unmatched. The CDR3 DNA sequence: TGTGCCAGTAGTATTGGGGACAGGGAGTATATTAACACTGAAGCTTTCTTT. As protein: CASSIGDREYINTEAFF.

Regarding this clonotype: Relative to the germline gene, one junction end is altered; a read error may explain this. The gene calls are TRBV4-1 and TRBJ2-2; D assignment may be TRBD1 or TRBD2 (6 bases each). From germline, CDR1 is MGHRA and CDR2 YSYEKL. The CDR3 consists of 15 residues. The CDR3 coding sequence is TGCGCCAGCAGCCAAGCACCAGGGGATGCCGGGGGGCTGTTTTTT. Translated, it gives CASSQAPGDAGGLFF.

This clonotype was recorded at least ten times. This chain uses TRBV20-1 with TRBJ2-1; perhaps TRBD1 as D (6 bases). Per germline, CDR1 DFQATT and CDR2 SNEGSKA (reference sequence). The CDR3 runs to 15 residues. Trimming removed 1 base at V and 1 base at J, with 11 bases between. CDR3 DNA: TGCAGTGCTAGAGTGACAGGACGATCCTACAATGAGCAGTTCTTC. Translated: CSARVTGRSYNEQFF.

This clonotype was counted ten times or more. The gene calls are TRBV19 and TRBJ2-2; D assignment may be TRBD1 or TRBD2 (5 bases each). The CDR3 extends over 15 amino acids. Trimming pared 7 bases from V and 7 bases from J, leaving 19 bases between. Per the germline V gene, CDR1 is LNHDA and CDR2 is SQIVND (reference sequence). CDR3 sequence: CASNSPGTALGELFF. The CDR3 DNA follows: TGTGCCAGTAACTCTCCTGGGACGGCCCTCGGGGAGCTGTTTTTT.

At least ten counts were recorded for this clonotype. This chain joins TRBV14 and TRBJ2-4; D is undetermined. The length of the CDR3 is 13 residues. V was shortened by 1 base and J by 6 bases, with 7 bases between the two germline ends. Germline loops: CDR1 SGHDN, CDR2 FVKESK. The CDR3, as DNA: TGTGCCAGCAGCCAAGTTCAGATAAACATTCAGTACTTC. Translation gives CASSQVQINIQYF.

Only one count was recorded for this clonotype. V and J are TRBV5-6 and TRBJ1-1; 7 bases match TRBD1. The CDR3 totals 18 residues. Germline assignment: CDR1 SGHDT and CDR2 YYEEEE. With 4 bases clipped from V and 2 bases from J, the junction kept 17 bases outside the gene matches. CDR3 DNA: TGTGCCAGCAGCCCGACAGGGCGACCGACTACCCCTAACACTGAAGCTTTCTTT. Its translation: CASSPTGRPTTPNTEAFF.

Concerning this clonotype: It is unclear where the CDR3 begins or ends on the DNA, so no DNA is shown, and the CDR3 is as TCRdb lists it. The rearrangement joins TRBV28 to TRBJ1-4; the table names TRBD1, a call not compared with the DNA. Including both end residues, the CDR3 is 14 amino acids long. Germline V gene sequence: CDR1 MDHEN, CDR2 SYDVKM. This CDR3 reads CASSRGGGMKNCFF.

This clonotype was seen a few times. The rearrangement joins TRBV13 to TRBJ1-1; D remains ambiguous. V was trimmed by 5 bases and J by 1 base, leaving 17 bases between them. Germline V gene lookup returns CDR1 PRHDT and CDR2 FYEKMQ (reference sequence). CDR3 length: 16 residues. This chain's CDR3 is CASSRREVLRNTEAFF. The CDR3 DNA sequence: TGTGCCAGCAGCCGACGGGAAGTCCTTCGGAACACTGAAGCTTTCTTT. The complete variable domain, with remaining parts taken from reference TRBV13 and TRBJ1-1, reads AAGVIQSPRHLIKEKRETATLKCYPIPRHDTVYWYQQGPGQDPQFLISFYEKMQSDKGSIPDRFSAQQFSDYHSELNMSSLELGDSALYFCASSRREVLRNTEAFFGQGTRLTVV.

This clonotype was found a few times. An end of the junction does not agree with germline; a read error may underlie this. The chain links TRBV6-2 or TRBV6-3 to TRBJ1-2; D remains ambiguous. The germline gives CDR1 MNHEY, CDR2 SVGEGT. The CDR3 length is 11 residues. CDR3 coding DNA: TGTGCCAGCAGTTACTGGTGGAATTTTGCCTTC. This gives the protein CASSYWWNFAF.

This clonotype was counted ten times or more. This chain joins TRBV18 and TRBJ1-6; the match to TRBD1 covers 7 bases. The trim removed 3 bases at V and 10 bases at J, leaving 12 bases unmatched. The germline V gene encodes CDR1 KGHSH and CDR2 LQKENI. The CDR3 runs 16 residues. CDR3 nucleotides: TGTGCCAGCTCACCTTCCTGGACAGGAGAAGGATCACCCCTCCACTTT. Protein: CASSPSWTGEGSPLHF.

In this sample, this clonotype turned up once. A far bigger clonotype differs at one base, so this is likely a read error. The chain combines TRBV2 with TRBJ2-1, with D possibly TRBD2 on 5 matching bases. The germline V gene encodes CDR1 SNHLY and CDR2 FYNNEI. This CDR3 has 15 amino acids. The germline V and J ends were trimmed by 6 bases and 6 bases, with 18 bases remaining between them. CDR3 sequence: CASSRPPGMSNEQFF. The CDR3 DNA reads TGTGCCAGCAGCCGCCCCCCCGGGATGAGCAATGAGCAGTTCTTC. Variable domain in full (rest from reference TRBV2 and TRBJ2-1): EPEVTQTPSHQVTQMGQEVILRCVPISNHLYFYWYRQILGQKVEFLVSFYNNEISEKSEIFDDQFSVERPDGSNFTLKIRSTKLEDSAMYFCASSRPPGMSNEQFFGPGTRLTVL.

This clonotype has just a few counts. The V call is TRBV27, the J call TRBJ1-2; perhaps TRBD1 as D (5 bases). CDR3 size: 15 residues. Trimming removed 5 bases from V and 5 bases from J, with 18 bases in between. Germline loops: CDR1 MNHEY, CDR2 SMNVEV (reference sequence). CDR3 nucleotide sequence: TGTGCCAGCAGTGCCTCAGGGCTGACTTGGTATGGCTACACCTTC. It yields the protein CASSASGLTWYGYTF.

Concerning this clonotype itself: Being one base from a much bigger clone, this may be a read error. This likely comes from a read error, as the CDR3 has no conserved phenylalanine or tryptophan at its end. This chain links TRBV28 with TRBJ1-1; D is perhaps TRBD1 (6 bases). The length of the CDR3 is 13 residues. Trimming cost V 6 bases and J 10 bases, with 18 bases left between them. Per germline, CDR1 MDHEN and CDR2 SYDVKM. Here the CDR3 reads CASSLPHATGAFS. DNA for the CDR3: TGTGCCAGCAGCCTTCCCCACGCGACAGGAGCTTTCTCT.

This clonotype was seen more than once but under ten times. The CDR3 region has the DNA TGTGCCAGCAGTAACGGACAGGGTCTCGGAGAGACCCAGTACTTC. It translates to CASSNGQGLGETQYF. V is TRBV28 and J is TRBJ2-5; 8 bases are shared with TRBD1. J lost 4 bases, V lost 5 bases, and 9 bases had no gene match. The germline V gene has CDR1 MDHEN and CDR2 SYDVKM. The CDR3 runs to 15 residues.

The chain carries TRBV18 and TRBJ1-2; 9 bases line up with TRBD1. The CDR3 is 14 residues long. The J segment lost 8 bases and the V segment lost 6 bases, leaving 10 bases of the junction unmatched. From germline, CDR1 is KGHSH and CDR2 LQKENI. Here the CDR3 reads CASSPGQGQGGYTF. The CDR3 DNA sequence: TGTGCCAGCTCTCCGGGACAGGGACAAGGAGGCTACACCTTC.

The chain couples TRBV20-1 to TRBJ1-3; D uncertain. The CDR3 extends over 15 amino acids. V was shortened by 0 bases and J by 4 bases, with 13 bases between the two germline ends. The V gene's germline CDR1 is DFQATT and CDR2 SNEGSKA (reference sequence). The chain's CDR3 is CSARDFRAGGNTIYF. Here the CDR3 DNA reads TGCAGTGCTAGAGATTTCCGGGCGGGGGGAAACACCATATATTTT.

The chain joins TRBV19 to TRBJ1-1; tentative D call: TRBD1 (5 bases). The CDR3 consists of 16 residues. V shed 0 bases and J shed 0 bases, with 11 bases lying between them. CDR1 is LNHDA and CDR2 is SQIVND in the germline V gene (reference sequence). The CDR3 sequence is CASSIDMGLLNTEAFF. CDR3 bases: TGTGCCAGTAGTATAGATATGGGACTCCTGAACACTGAAGCTTTCTTT.

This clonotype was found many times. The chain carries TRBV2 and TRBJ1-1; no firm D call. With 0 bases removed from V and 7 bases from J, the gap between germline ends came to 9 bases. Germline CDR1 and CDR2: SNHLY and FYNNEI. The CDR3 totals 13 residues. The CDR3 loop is CASSEARQIEAFF. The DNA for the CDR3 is TGTGCCAGCAGTGAAGCGCGGCAGATTGAAGCTTTCTTT.

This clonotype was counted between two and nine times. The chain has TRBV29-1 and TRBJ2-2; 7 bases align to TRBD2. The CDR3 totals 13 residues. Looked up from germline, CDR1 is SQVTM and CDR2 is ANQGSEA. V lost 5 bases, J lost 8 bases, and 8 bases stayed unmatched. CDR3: CSVQLASRGELFF. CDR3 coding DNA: TGCAGCGTTCAACTAGCGAGCAGAGGGGAGCTGTTTTTT.

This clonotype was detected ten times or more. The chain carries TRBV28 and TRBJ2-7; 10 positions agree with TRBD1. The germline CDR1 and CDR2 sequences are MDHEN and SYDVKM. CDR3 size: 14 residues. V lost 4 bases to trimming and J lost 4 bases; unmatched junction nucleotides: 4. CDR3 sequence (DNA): TGTGCCAGCAGTTCCGGGACAGGGGCGTACGAGCAGTACTTC. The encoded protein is CASSSGTGAYEQYF. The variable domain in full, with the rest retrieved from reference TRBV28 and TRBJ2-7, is DVKVTQSSRYLVKRTGEKVFLECVQDMDHENMFWYRQDPGLGLRLIYFSYDVKMKEKGDIPEGYSVSREKKERFSLILESASTNQTSMYLCASSSGTGAYEQYFGPGTRLTVT.

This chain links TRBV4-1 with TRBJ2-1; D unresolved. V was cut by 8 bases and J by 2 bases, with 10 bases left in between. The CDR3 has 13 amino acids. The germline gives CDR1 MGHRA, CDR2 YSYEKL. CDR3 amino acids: CASPYGTYNEQFF. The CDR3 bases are TGCGCCAGCCCTTATGGGACCTACAATGAGCAGTTCTTC.

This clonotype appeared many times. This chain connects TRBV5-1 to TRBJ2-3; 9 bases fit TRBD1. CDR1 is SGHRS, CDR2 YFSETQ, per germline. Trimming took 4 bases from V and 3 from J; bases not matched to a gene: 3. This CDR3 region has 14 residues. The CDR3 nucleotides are TGCGCCAGCAGCCGGGGACAGGGAACAGATACGCAGTATTTT. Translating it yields CASSRGQGTDTQYF.

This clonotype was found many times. The DNA of the CDR3 is TGTGCCAGCTCACCAGACCCAGGGATTACCTACGAGCAGTACTTC. As protein: CASSPDPGITYEQYF. The chain carries TRBV18 and TRBJ2-7; TRBD1 is a possible D gene (5 bases). Trimming shortened V by 2 bases and J by 2 bases, and 13 bases separated the two germline ends. CDR1 and CDR2 (germline): KGHSH, LQKENI. This CDR3 has 15 residues.

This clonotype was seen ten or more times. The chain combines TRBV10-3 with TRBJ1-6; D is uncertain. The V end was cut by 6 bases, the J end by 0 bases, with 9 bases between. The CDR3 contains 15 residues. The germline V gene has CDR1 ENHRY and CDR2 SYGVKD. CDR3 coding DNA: TGTGCCATCAGCGCAGACACCTCCTATAATTCACCCCTCCACTTT. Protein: CAISADTSYNSPLHF.